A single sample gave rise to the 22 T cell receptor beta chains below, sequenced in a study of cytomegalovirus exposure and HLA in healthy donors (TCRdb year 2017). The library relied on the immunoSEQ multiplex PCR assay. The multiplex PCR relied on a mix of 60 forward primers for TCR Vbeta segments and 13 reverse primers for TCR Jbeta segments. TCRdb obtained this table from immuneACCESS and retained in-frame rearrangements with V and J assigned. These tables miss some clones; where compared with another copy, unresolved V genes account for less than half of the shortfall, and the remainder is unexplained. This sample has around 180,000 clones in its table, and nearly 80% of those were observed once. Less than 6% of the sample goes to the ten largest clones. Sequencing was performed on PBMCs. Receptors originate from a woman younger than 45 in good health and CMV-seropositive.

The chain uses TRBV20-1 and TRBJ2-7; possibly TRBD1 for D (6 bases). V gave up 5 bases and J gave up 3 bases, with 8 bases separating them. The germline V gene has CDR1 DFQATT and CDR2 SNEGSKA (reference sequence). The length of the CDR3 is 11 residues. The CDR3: CSASDSYEQYF. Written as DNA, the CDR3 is TGCAGTGCTTCGGACAGCTACGAGCAGTACTTC.

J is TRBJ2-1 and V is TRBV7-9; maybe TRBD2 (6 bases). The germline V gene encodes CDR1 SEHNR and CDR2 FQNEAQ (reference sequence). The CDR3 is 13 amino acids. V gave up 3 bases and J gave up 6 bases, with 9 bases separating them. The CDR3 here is CASSLGLSNEQFF. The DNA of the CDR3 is TGTGCCAGCAGCTTGGGACTCAGCAATGAGCAGTTCTTC.

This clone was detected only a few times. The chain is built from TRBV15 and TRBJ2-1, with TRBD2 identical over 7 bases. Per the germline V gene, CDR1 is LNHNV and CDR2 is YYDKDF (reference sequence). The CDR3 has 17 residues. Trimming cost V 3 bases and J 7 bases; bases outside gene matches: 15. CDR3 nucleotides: TGTGCCACCAGCAGGGGGATTTTGGGGGAGGGCCGAAATGAGCAGTTCTTC. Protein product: CATSRGILGEGRNEQFF.

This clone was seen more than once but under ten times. The CDR3 DNA reads as TGTGCCAGCAGTTACAGAGGGGGCGAGTACTTC. The encoded protein is CASSYRGGEYF. V and J are TRBV6-6 and TRBJ2-4; 7 bases are a match to TRBD1. The germline V gene encodes CDR1 MNHNY and CDR2 SVGAGI (reference sequence). The CDR3 length is 11 residues. The V segment lost 2 bases and the J segment 14 bases; nucleotides outside the gene matches: 3.

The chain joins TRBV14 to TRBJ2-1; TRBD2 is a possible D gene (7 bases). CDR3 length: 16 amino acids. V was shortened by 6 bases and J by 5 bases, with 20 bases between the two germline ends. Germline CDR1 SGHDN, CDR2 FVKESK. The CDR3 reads CASRPRGGGGNNEQFF. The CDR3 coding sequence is TGTGCCAGCAGGCCAAGGGGGGGCGGGGGTAACAATGAGCAGTTCTTC.

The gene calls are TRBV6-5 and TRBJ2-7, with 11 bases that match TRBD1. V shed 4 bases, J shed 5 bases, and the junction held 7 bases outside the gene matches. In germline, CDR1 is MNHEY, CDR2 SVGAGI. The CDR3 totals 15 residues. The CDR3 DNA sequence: TGTGCCAGCAGTTCTTTTGGACAGGGGGCGAACGAGCAGTACTTC. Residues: CASSSFGQGANEQYF.

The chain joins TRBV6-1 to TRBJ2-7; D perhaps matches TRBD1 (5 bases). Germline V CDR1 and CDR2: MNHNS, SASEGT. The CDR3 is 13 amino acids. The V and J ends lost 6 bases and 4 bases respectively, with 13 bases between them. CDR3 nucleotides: TGTGCCAGCAGGAGATCAGGGTTGTACGAGCAGTACTTC. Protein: CASRRSGLYEQYF.

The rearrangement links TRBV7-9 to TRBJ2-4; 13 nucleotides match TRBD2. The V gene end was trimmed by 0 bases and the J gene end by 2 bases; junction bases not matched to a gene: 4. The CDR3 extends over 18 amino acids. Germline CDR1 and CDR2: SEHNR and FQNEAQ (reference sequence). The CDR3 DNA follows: TGTGCCAGCAGCTTAGCCGGACTAGCGGGAGCCCCCAAAAACATTCAGTACTTC. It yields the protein CASSLAGLAGAPKNIQYF.

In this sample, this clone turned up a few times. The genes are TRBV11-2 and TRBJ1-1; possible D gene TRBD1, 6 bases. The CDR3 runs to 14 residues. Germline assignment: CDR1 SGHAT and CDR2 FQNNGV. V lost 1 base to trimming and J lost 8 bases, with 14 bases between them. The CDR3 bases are TGTGCCAGCAGCTTAGCCCACCGGGGGGGCGAAGCTTTCTTT. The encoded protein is CASSLAHRGGEAFF.

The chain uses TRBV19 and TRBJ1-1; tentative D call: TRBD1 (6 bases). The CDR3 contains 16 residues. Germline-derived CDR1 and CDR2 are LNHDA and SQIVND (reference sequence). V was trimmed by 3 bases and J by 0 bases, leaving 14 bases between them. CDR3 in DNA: TGTGCCAGTAGTATCTCAGGGGCCCCGATGAACACTGAAGCTTTCTTT. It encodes CASSISGAPMNTEAFF.

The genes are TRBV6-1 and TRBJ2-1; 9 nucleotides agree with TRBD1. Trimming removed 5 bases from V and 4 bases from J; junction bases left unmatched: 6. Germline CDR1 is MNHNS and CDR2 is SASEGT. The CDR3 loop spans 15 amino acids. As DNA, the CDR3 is TGTGCCAGCAGTAGCACGGGACAGGGTTACAATGAGCAGTTCTTC. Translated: CASSSTGQGYNEQFF.

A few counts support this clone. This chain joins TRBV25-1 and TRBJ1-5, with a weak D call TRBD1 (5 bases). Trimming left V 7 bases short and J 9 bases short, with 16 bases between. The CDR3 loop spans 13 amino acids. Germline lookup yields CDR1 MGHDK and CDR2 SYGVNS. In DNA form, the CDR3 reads TGTGCCAGCACCCCTTGGGGCGGTGGGCCCCAGCATTTT. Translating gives CASTPWGGGPQHF.

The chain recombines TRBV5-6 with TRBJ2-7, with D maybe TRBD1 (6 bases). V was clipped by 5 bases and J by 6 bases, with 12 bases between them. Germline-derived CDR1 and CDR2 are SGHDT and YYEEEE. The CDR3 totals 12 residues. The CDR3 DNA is TGTGCCAGCAGTCAAGGGGGATTCGAGCAGTACTTC. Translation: CASSQGGFEQYF.

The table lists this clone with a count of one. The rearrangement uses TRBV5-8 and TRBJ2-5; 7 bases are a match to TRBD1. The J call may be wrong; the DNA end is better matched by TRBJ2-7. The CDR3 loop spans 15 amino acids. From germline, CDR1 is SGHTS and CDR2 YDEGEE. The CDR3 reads CASSSDGTAGYEQYF. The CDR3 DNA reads TGTGCCAGCAGCTCGGACGGGACAGCCGGGTACGAGCAGTACTTC.

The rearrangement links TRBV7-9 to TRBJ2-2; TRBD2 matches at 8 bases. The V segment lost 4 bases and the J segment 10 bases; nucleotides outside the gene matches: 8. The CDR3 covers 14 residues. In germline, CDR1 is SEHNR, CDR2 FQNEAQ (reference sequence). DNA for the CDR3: TGTGCCAGCAGCTCCCCTAGCGGGTCTACGGAGCTGTTTTTT. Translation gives CASSSPSGSTELFF. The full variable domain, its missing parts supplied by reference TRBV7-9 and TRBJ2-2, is DTGVSQNPRHKITKRGQNVTFRCDPISEHNRLYWYRQTLGQGPEFLTYFQNEAQLEKSRLLSDRFSAERPKGSFSTLEIQRTEQGDSAMYLCASSSPSGSTELFFGEGSRLTVL.

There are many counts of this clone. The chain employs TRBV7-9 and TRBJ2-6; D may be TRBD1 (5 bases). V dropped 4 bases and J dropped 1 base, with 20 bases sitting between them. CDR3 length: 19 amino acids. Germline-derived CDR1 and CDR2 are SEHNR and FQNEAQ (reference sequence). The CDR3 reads CASSSQGEPTSSGANVLTF. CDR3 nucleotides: TGTGCCAGCAGCTCCCAGGGTGAACCAACCTCTTCTGGGGCCAACGTCCTGACTTTC. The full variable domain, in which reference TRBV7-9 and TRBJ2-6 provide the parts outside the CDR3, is DTGVSQNPRHKITKRGQNVTFRCDPISEHNRLYWYRQTLGQGPEFLTYFQNEAQLEKSRLLSDRFSAERPKGSFSTLEIQRTEQGDSAMYLCASSSQGEPTSSGANVLTFGAGSRLTVL.

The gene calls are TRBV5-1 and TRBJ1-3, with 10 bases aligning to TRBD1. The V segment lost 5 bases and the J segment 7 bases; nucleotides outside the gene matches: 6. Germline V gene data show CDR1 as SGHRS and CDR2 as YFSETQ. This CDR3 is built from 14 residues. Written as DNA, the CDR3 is TGCGCCAGCAGAAGCGGGACAGGGGTGAACACCATATATTTT. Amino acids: CASRSGTGVNTIYF.

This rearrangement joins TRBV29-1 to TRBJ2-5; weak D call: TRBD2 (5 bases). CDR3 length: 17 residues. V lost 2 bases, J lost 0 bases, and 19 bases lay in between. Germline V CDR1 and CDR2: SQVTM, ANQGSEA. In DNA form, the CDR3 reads TGCAGCGTTGAATACTTGGAGGTGGGGTCGTACCAAGAGACCCAGTACTTC. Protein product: CSVEYLEVGSYQETQYF.

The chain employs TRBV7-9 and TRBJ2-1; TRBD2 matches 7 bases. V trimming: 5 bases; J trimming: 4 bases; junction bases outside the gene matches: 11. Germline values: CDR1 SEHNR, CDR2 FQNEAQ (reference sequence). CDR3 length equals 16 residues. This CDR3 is CASSQLAGPRYNEQFF. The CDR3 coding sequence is TGTGCCAGCAGCCAATTAGCGGGCCCTCGATACAATGAGCAGTTCTTC.

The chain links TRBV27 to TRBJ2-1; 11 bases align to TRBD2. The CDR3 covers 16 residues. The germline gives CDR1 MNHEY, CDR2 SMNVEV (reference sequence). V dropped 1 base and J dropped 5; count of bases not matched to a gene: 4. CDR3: CASSLWGTSGHNEQFF. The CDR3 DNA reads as TGTGCCAGCAGTTTATGGGGGACTAGCGGTCACAATGAGCAGTTCTTC.

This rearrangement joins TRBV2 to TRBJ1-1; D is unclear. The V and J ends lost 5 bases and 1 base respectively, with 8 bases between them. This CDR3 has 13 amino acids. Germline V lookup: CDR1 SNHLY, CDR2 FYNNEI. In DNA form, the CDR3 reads TGTGCCAGCAGTCCACATGAGAACACTGAAGCTTTCTTT. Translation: CASSPHENTEAFF.

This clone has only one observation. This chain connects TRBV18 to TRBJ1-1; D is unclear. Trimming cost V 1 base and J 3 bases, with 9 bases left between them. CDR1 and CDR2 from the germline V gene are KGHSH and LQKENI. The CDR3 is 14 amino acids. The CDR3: CASSPRYSDTEAFF. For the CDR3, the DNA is TGTGCCAGCTCACCACGGTATAGCGACACTGAAGCTTTCTTT.